This T cell receptor (beta chain) was sequenced during a study of shared clonotypes between healthy human individuals. The CDR3 extends over 16 amino acids. Germline V gene data show CDR1 as MGHRA and CDR2 as YSYEKL. V was cut by 2 bases and J by 0 bases, with 14 bases left in between. The assay was immunoSEQ multiplex PCR, and TCRdb's table has in-frame clones only and misses some. The repertoire holds around 510,000 clones, with approximately 95% as singletons. The origin of this receptor is a woman in her 30s in good health. The sequencing input was naive CD4+ T cells sorted from blood. As for subset: CD45RA+ positively selected. The chain combines TRBV4-1 with TRBJ2-7, with D perhaps being TRBD1 or TRBD2 (5 bases each). The CDR3 sequence is CASSQPGAARSYEQYF. The CDR3 coding sequence is TGCGCCAGCAGCCAACCCGGGGCGGCCCGCTCCTACGAGCAGTACTTC.